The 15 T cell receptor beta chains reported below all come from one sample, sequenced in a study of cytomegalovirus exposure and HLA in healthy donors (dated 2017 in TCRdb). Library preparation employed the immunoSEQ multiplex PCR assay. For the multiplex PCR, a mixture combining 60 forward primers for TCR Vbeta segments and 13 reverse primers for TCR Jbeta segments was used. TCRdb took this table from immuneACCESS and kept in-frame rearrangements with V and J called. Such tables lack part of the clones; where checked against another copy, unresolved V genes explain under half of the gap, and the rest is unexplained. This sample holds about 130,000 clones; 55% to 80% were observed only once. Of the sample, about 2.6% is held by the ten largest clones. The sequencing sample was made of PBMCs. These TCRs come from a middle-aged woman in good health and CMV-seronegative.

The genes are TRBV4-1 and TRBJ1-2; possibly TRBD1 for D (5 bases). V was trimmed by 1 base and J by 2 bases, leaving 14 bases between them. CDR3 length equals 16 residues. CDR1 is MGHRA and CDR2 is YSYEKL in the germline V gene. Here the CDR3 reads CASSQVEGRGNYGYTF. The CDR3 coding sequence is TGCGCCAGCAGCCAAGTAGAAGGGAGGGGAAACTATGGCTACACCTTC.

This chain's CDR3 is CASSEAKGGTGFYEQYF. The DNA for the CDR3 is TGTGCCAGCAGTGAAGCCAAAGGGGGGACAGGGTTCTACGAGCAGTACTTC. The chain recombines TRBV6-1 with TRBJ2-7; 9 bases agree with TRBD1. Trimming at V came to 0 bases and at J to 3 bases, leaving 9 bases not matched to a gene. The CDR3 runs to 17 residues. Germline CDR1 reads MNHNS; CDR2 reads SASEGT.

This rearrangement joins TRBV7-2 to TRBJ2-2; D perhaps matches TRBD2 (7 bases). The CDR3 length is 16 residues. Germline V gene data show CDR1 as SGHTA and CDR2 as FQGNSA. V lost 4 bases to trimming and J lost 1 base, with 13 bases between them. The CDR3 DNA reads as TGTGCCAGCAGCTGGGCGGGGGCCCTGAACACCGGGGAGCTGTTTTTT. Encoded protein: CASSWAGALNTGELFF.

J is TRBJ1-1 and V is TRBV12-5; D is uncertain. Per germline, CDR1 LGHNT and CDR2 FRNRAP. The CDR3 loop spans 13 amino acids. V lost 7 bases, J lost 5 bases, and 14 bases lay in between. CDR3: CASAKGGRTEAFF. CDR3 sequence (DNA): TGTGCTAGTGCTAAGGGCGGGAGGACTGAAGCTTTCTTT.

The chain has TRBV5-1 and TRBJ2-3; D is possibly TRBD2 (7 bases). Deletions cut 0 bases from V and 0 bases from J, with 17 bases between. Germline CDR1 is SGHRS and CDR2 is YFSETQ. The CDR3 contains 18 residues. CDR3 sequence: CASSLVLQGRASTDTQYF. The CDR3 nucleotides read TGCGCCAGCAGCTTGGTACTTCAGGGGAGGGCTAGCACAGATACGCAGTATTTT.

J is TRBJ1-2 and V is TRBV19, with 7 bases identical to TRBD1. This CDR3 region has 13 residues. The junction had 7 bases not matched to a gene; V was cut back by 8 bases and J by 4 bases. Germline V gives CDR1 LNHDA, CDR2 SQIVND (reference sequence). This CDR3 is CASGGQIPYGYTF. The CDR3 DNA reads TGTGCCAGTGGGGGACAGATCCCCTATGGCTACACCTTC.

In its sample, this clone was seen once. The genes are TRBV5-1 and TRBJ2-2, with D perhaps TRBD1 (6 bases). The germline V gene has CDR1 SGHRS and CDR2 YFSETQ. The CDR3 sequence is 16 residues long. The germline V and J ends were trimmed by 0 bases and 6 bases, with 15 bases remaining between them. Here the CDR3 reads CASSLAGAGTAGELFF. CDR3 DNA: TGCGCCAGCAGCTTGGCAGGGGCAGGGACGGCCGGGGAGCTGTTTTTT.

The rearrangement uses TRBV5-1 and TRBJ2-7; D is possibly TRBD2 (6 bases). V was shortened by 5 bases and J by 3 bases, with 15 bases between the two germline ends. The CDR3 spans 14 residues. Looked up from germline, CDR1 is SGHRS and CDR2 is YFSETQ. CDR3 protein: CASRGGGGLYEQYF. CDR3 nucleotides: TGCGCCAGCAGAGGTGGGGGAGGACTCTACGAGCAGTACTTC.

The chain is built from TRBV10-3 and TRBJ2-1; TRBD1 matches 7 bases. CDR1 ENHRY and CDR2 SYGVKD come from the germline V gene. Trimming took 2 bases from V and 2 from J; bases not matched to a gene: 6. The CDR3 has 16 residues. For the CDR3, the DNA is TGTGCCATCAGTGAGGCCGGGACAGCGGCCTACAATGAGCAGTTCTTC. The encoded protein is CAISEAGTAAYNEQFF.

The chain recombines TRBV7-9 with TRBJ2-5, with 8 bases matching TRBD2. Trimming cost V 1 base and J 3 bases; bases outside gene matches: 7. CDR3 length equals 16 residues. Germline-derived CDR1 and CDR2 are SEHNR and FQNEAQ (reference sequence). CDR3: CASSLGAGEVKETQYF. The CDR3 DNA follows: TGTGCCAGCAGCTTAGGAGCGGGGGAGGTAAAAGAGACCCAGTACTTC.

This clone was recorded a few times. The CDR3 coding sequence is TGTGCCAGCAGCTTAACTGACAGGGGGAACTATGGCTACACCTTC. Its protein is CASSLTDRGNYGYTF. V and J are TRBV11-2 and TRBJ1-2, with 9 bases identical to TRBD1. V shed 2 bases and J 2 bases; nucleotides not matched to a gene: 3. The length of the CDR3 is 15 residues. The germline gives CDR1 SGHAT, CDR2 FQNNGV. The full variable domain, its missing parts supplied by reference TRBV11-2 and TRBJ1-2, is EAGVAQSPRYKIIEKRQSVAFWCNPISGHATLYWYQQILGQGPKLLIQFQNNGVVDDSQLPKDRFSAERLKGVDSTLKIQPAKLEDSAVYLCASSLTDRGNYGYTFGSGTRLTVV.

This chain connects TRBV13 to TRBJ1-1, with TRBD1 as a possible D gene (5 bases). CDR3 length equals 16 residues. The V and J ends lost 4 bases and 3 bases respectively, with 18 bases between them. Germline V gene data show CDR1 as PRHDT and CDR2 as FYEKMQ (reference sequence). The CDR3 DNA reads TGTGCCAGCAGCTCGGCCCTACGCAGGGAGGACACTGAAGCTTTCTTT. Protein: CASSSALRREDTEAFF.

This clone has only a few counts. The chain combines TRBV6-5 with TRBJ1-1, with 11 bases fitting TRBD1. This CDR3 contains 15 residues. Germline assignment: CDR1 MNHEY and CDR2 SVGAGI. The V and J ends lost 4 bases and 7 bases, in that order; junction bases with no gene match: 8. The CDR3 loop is CASSFAGTGGGEAFF. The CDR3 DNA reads TGTGCCAGCAGTTTTGCCGGGACAGGGGGGGGTGAAGCTTTCTTT.

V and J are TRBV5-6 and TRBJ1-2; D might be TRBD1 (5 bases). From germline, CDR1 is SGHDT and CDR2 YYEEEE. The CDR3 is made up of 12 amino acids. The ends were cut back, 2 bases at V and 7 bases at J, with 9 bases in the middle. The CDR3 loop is CASSFGGAGYTF. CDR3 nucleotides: TGTGCCAGCAGCTTCGGCGGGGCTGGCTACACCTTC.

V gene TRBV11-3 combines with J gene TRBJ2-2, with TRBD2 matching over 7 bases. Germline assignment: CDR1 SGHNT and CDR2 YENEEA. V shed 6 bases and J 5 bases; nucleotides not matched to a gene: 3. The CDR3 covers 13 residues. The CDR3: CASSYGGTGELFF. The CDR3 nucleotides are TGTGCCAGCAGTTACGGGGGGACCGGGGAGCTGTTTTTT.